This passage covers 13 T cell receptor beta chains from one sample sequenced in a study of monozygotic twins with inflammatory bowel disease. TCRdb derives one entry per CDR3 protein from the 5' RACE reads, leaving out DNA. The sample table includes about 210,000 distinct CDR3 sequences. Sequencing was carried out using blood. The source of these receptors is a human donor with ulcerative colitis or Crohn's disease, or a healthy co-twin of an affected twin (not recorded which).

The gene calls are TRBV20-1 and TRBJ2-3. The germline gives CDR1 DFQATT, CDR2 SNEGSKA (reference sequence). The CDR3 runs to 13 residues. The CDR3 here is CSARALLPDTQYF.

The chain couples TRBV19 to TRBJ2-2; TCRdb's assignment of TRBD1 cannot be checked, as there is no DNA. Germline-derived CDR1 and CDR2 are LNHDA and SQIVND (reference sequence). The CDR3 is 14 amino acids. CDR3: CASSIQGVTGELFF.

This chain uses TRBV5-4 with TRBJ1-2; the TRBD1 assignment by TCRdb is unverifiable without DNA. Per the germline V gene, CDR1 is SGHNT and CDR2 is YYREEE (reference sequence). CDR3 length equals 16 residues. The CDR3 is CASSWGSVRGNYGYTF.

The chain carries TRBV2 and TRBJ1-3. This CDR3 spans 15 amino acids. Germline assignment: CDR1 SNHLY and CDR2 FYNNEI. The CDR3 here is CASRETDSSGNTIYF.

The rearrangement links TRBV5-1 to TRBJ2-2. This CDR3 region has 13 residues. Germline loops: CDR1 SGHRS, CDR2 YFSETQ. CDR3 sequence reads: CASSFDGAGELFF.

The V and J genes are TRBV7-2 and TRBJ1-5; TCRdb proposes TRBD1, but this gene call is untestable without DNA. The germline CDR1 and CDR2 sequences are SGHTA and FQGNSA. The CDR3 is 14 amino acids. The CDR3 sequence is CASSHGTGYQPQHF.

The chain uses TRBV5-1 and TRBJ2-3; the D gene TCRdb calls, TRBD1, cannot be checked with no DNA. Germline-derived CDR1 and CDR2 are SGHRS and YFSETQ. The CDR3 loop spans 16 amino acids. The CDR3 spells CASKETTGRTSDTQYF.

The genes are TRBV29-1 and TRBJ1-1. The CDR3 length is 11 residues. Germline V gene data show CDR1 as SQVTM and CDR2 as ANQGSEA. This CDR3 is CSAGDSREAFF.

The genes are TRBV12-3 or TRBV12-4 and TRBJ2-7; TCRdb's D call, TRBD1, is unchecked because there is no DNA. This CDR3 contains 17 residues. CDR3 protein: CASSASRDRDNSYEQYF.

This chain links TRBV21-1 with TRBJ2-5. TRBV21-1 is marked as a pseudogene. This CDR3 contains 17 residues. CDR3 protein: CASSKALEQTLQETQYF.

V gene TRBV7-2 combines with J gene TRBJ2-5. CDR1 and CDR2 from the germline V gene are SGHTA and FQGNSA. This CDR3 spans 16 amino acids. CDR3 sequence reads: CASSLGGTSRRETQYF. Together with reference TRBV7-2 and TRBJ2-5, the CDR3 gives the full variable domain: GAGVSQSPSNKVTEKGKDVELRCDPISGHTALYWYRQSLGQGLEFLIYFQGNSAPDKSGLPSDRFSAERTGGSVSTLTIQRTQQEDSAVYLCASSLGGTSRRETQYFGPGTRLLVL.

The CDR3 reads CSAGGTGGFYGEQFF. This chain uses TRBV20-1 with TRBJ2-1; TCRdb picks TRBD1, but there is no DNA to check that call. CDR1 and CDR2 (germline): DFQATT, SNEGSKA (reference sequence). The CDR3 covers 15 residues.

The chain links TRBV15 to TRBJ2-4; no DNA is available, so the TRBD1 call from TCRdb remains unchecked. CDR1 is LNHNV and CDR2 is YYDKDF in the germline V gene (reference sequence). The CDR3 has 16 residues. CDR3 loop: CATSRALWTGLNIQYF.